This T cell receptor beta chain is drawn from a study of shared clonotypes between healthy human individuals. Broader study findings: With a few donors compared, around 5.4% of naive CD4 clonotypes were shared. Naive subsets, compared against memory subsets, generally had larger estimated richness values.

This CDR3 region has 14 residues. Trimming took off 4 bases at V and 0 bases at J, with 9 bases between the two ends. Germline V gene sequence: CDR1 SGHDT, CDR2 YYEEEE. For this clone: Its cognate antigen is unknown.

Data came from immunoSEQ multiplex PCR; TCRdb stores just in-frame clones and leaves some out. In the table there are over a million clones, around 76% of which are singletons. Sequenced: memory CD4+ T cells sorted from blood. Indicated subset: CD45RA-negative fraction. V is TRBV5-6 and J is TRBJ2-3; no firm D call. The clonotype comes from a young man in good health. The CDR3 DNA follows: TGTGCCAGCAGCCCCGCAGCTAGCACAGATACGCAGTATTTT. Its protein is CASSPAASTDTQYF.